One and the same sample provided the 22 T cell receptor beta chains below, sequenced in a study of PD-L1 blockade in urothelial cancer. Assay used: immunoSEQ multiplex PCR; TCRdb lists only in-frame clones, some missing. The top ten hold about 1.8% of the sample, which has roughly 120,000 clones, 85% to 90% seen once. Time point: peripheral blood 6 weeks after treatment start. The sample consisted of PBMCs, taken around atezolizumab (anti-PD-L1) treatment. The source is a man between 60 and 70 years old with urothelial cancer.

The chain combines TRBV4-1 with TRBJ2-3, with 8 bases that match TRBD1. J was trimmed by 3 bases and V by 5 bases; bases with no gene match: 4. The CDR3 has 14 amino acids. The V gene's germline CDR1 is MGHRA and CDR2 YSYEKL. The CDR3 DNA reads TGCGCCAGCAGCGAAACAGGGGGAACAGATACGCAGTATTTT. It translates to CASSETGGTDTQYF.

V gene TRBV5-4 combines with J gene TRBJ2-1; 8 positions agree with TRBD2. The CDR3 loop spans 16 amino acids. CDR1 and CDR2 from the germline V gene are SGHNT and YYREEE (reference sequence). J gave up 9 bases and V 0 bases, and 11 bases lay outside the gene matches. The CDR3 reads CASSLGQAGEKSEQFF. In DNA, the CDR3 is TGTGCCAGCAGCTTGGGGCAAGCGGGAGAGAAAAGTGAGCAGTTCTTC.

The gene calls are TRBV6-1 and TRBJ2-5; 10 bases are shared with TRBD2. The length of the CDR3 is 15 residues. CDR1 is MNHNS and CDR2 is SASEGT in the germline V gene. The J segment lost 5 bases and the V segment lost 6 bases, leaving 9 bases of the junction unmatched. The CDR3 sequence: CASRRTSGPQETQYF. The CDR3 DNA follows: TGTGCCAGCAGAAGGACTAGCGGCCCCCAGGAGACCCAGTACTTC.

The CDR3 DNA is TGTGCCAGCTCACCCGGACAGGGGGACACCGGGGAGCTGTTTTTT. Protein sequence: CASSPGQGDTGELFF. This chain links TRBV18 with TRBJ2-2; 10 bases match TRBD1. The germline V gene encodes CDR1 KGHSH and CDR2 LQKENI. V shed 3 bases and J 3 bases; nucleotides not matched to a gene: 1. The CDR3 runs 15 residues. Using reference TRBV18 and TRBJ2-2 for the parts outside the CDR3, the full variable domain is NAGVMQNPRHLVRRRGQEARLRCSPMKGHSHVYWYRQLPEEGLKFMVYLQKENIIDESGMPKERFSAEFPKEGPSILRIQQVVRGDSAAYFCASSPGQGDTGELFFGEGSRLTVL.

The CDR3 spells CARSLGLAGRPTYNEQFF. Written as DNA, the CDR3 is TGTGCCAGAAGCCTCGGACTAGCGGGGCGGCCCACCTACAATGAGCAGTTCTTC. The gene calls are TRBV5-3 and TRBJ2-1; the match to TRBD2 covers 12 bases. TRBV5-3 is designated an ORF whose function remains uncertain. CDR3 length: 18 amino acids. The V and J ends lost 4 bases and 2 bases, in that order; junction bases with no gene match: 10.

V usage is TRBV6-1 and J usage is TRBJ1-1, with 7 bases that match TRBD1. After removal of 4 bases from V and 3 bases from J, the junction contained 8 bases not matched to a gene. The germline V gene encodes CDR1 MNHNS and CDR2 SASEGT. The CDR3 has 15 amino acids. CDR3 sequence reads: CASSVSNRGDTEAFF. DNA of the CDR3: TGTGCCAGCAGTGTCAGTAACAGGGGAGACACTGAAGCTTTCTTT.

The chain is built from TRBV11-3 and TRBJ1-4; no definite D call. V lost 0 bases and J lost 7, with 18 bases in between. Germline V CDR1 and CDR2: SGHNT, YENEEA. The CDR3 runs to 17 residues. The CDR3 reads CASSLDHPGRQIEKLFF. The DNA of the CDR3 is TGTGCCAGCAGCTTAGATCACCCGGGGAGGCAGATTGAAAAACTGTTTTTT.

This chain uses TRBV4-3 with TRBJ1-2; D is undetermined. The length of the CDR3 is 15 residues. Trimming took off 0 bases at V and 0 bases at J, with 8 bases between the two ends. Germline V gene data show CDR1 as LGHNA and CDR2 as YSLEER. CDR3 DNA sequence: TGCGCCAGCAGCCAAGATGGCACAGCTAACTATGGCTACACCTTC. This encodes CASSQDGTANYGYTF.

The sample holds one count of this clone. The chain couples TRBV5-1 to TRBJ2-7; TRBD2 aligns across 7 bases. Germline-derived CDR1 and CDR2 are SGHRS and YFSETQ. Germline trimming cut 5 bases from V and 3 bases from J; bases unmatched to any gene: 5. CDR3 length: 13 residues. CDR3 sequence (DNA): TGCGCCAGCAGTCCAACGGGGGGCTACGAGCAGTACTTC. Its protein product is CASSPTGGYEQYF.

The chain is built from TRBV11-2 and TRBJ1-1; D is undetermined. CDR1 and CDR2 from the germline V gene are SGHAT and FQNNGV. This CDR3 spans 14 amino acids. Deletions cut 6 bases from V and 4 bases from J, with 15 bases between. CDR3 sequence (DNA): TGTGCCAGCAGTCCGCAGGCCGTCGGCACTGAAGCTTTCTTT. Encoded protein: CASSPQAVGTEAFF.

This chain uses TRBV27 with TRBJ1-1; 9 bases line up with TRBD1. This CDR3 is built from 17 residues. Germline V CDR1 and CDR2: MNHEY, SMNVEV (reference sequence). V dropped 0 bases and J dropped 4; count of bases not matched to a gene: 9. CDR3 residues: CASSLSKTQGASTEAFF. The CDR3 DNA follows: TGTGCCAGCAGTTTATCGAAAACACAGGGGGCAAGCACTGAAGCTTTCTTT.

This clone came up once. The chain uses TRBV5-5 and TRBJ2-7; no definite D call. The V end was cut by 4 bases, the J end by 12 bases, with 17 bases between. This CDR3 is built from 12 residues. Germline assignment: CDR1 SGHKS and CDR2 YYEKEE (reference sequence). CDR3 DNA sequence: TGTGCCAGCAGCGCTCACCTAGGTTCGGGGTACTTC. Protein sequence: CASSAHLGSGYF.

The chain carries TRBV4-2 and TRBJ1-1; 7 bases line up with TRBD1. The J segment lost 2 bases and the V segment lost 1 base, leaving 7 bases of the junction unmatched. This CDR3 region has 16 residues. Per germline, CDR1 LGHNA and CDR2 YNFKEQ. Here the CDR3 DNA reads TGTGCCAGCAGCCAAGTGTGGACAGGACAAAACACTGAAGCTTTCTTT. Translation: CASSQVWTGQNTEAFF.

V is TRBV6-1 and J is TRBJ1-2; weak D call: TRBD1 (5 bases). Germline values: CDR1 MNHNS, CDR2 SASEGT. The V end was cut by 1 base, the J end by 5 bases, with 8 bases between. This CDR3 spans 13 amino acids. The CDR3 sequence: CASSEGRAYGYTF. The CDR3 nucleotides read TGTGCCAGCAGTGAAGGCAGGGCTTATGGCTACACCTTC.

The chain has TRBV7-2 and TRBJ1-2; 9 nucleotides align to TRBD1. This CDR3 comprises 12 residues. V trimming: 5 bases; J trimming: 8 bases; junction bases outside the gene matches: 3. Per the germline V gene, CDR1 is SGHTA and CDR2 is FQGNSA. CDR3 sequence (DNA): TGTGCCAGCAGCCGGACAGGGGAAGGCTACACCTTC. Protein sequence: CASSRTGEGYTF. The full variable domain, its missing parts supplied by reference TRBV7-2 and TRBJ1-2, is GAGVSQSPSNKVTEKGKDVELRCDPISGHTALYWYRQSLGQGLEFLIYFQGNSAPDKSGLPSDRFSAERTGGSVSTLTIQRTQQEDSAVYLCASSRTGEGYTFGSGTRLTVV.

The chain uses TRBV6-1 and TRBJ1-4, with a possible D match to TRBD1 (6 bases). Trimming took off 3 bases at V and 5 bases at J, with 10 bases between the two ends. This CDR3 has 14 amino acids. Germline CDR1 and CDR2: MNHNS and SASEGT. The CDR3: CASSDDRTNEKLFF. DNA for the CDR3: TGTGCCAGCAGTGATGACAGGACAAATGAAAAACTGTTTTTT.

Ten or more counts support this clone. V usage is TRBV19 and J usage is TRBJ1-6; possible D gene TRBD1, 5 bases. V lost 5 bases, J lost 7 bases, and 12 bases lay in between. Germline assignment: CDR1 LNHDA and CDR2 SQIVND (reference sequence). This CDR3 region has 14 residues. CDR3 region: CASSPGTHNSPLHF. CDR3 coding DNA: TGTGCCAGTAGTCCAGGGACTCACAATTCACCCCTCCACTTT.

V is TRBV19 and J is TRBJ2-3; possible D gene TRBD1, 5 bases. CDR1 is LNHDA, CDR2 SQIVND, per germline (reference sequence). V lost 5 bases to trimming and J lost 1 base, with 13 bases between them. The length of the CDR3 is 15 residues. CDR3: CASSGPGAGTDTQYF. The CDR3 bases are TGTGCCAGTAGTGGACCTGGGGCAGGCACAGATACGCAGTATTTT.

CDR3 sequence: CASSQTGAPGQTQYF. In DNA form, the CDR3 reads TGCGCCAGCAGCCAGACAGGGGCCCCTGGTCAGACGCAGTATTTT. The chain combines TRBV5-1 with TRBJ2-3; 8 positions match TRBD1. This CDR3 is built from 15 residues. V trimming: 4 bases; J trimming: 9 bases; junction bases outside the gene matches: 13. Germline-derived CDR1 and CDR2 are SGHRS and YFSETQ.

J is TRBJ2-1 and V is TRBV28, with TRBD2 matching over 8 bases. After removal of 7 bases from V and 4 bases from J, the junction contained 12 bases not matched to a gene. Germline V gene data show CDR1 as MDHEN and CDR2 as SYDVKM. This CDR3 comprises 16 residues. The CDR3 region has the DNA TGTGCCAGCACCCTGGGAGCGGGAGCCCTATACAATGAGCAGTTCTTC. This sequence encodes CASTLGAGALYNEQFF. Full variable domain (outside the CDR3, taken from reference TRBV28 and TRBJ2-1): DVKVTQSSRYLVKRTGEKVFLECVQDMDHENMFWYRQDPGLGLRLIYFSYDVKMKEKGDIPEGYSVSREKKERFSLILESASTNQTSMYLCASTLGAGALYNEQFFGPGTRLTVL.

The chain uses TRBV4-1 and TRBJ2-6; 8 bases match TRBD1. Unmatched junction bases numbered 11, after V lost 4 bases and J lost 0 bases. CDR1 is MGHRA, CDR2 YSYEKL, per germline. The CDR3 sequence is 19 residues long. The CDR3: CASSLFRTGPSSGANVLTF. CDR3 bases: TGCGCCAGCAGCCTCTTCAGGACAGGGCCCTCCTCTGGGGCCAACGTCCTGACTTTC.

This clone was recorded a few times. The chain has TRBV28 and TRBJ1-2; D is undetermined. The CDR3 runs to 13 residues. CDR1 is MDHEN and CDR2 is SYDVKM in the germline V gene. The V end lost 6 bases, the J end lost 6 bases, and 14 bases lay between the germline ends. The chain's CDR3 is CASSPVNSDGYTF. The CDR3 coding sequence is TGTGCCAGCAGCCCCGTCAACTCTGATGGCTACACCTTC.